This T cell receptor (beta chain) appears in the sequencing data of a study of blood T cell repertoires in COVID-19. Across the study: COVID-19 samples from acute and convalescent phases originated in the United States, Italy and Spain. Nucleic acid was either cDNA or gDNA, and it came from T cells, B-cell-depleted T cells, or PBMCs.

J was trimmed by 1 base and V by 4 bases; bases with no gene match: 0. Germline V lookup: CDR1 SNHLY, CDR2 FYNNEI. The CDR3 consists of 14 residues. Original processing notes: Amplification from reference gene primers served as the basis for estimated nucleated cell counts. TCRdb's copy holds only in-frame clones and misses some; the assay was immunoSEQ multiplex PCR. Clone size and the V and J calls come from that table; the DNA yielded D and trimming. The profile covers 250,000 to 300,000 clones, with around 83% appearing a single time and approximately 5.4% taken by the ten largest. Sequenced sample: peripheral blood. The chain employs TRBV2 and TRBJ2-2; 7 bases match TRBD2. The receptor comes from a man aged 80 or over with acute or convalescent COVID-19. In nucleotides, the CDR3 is TGTGCCAGCAGTGCGGGGGGGAACACCGGGGAGCTGTTTTTT. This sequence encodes CASSAGGNTGELFF.